This T cell receptor (beta chain) was found in a study of blood T cell repertoires in COVID-19. The method was immunoSEQ multiplex PCR; TCRdb's version includes in-frame clones alone and lacks a portion of them. The sample lists more than 200,000 clones; approximately 80% were seen once. Clinical history reported by participants formed the basis on which cohorts were assigned. Recovered Cohort 3 donors showed two negative PCRs, clearance, or symptom resolution. The sample was PBMCs or T cells enriched from blood (not recorded which). The source is a man aged 55 to 70 who had recovered from COVID-19.

CDR3 in DNA: TGTGCCAGCAGTTTTGGCCGAACCTCTGCCTACACCTTC. Amino acid sequence: CASSFGRTSAYTF. This sequence joins TRBV12-3 or TRBV12-4 and TRBJ1-2, with D unclear. V lost 3 bases to trimming and J lost 10 bases, with 15 bases between them. CDR3 length: 13 residues.